Listed below are T cell receptor beta chains from one sample, sequenced in a study of shared clonotypes between healthy human individuals. Some clones are missing from TCRdb's copy, which holds only in-frame ones; the method was immunoSEQ multiplex PCR. Of roughly 550,000 clones listed, 95% to 96% are singletons. The sequenced sample consisted of naive CD8+ T cells sorted from blood. These receptors were obtained from a woman under 40 in good health. Both conserved end residues are part of each CDR3. A D gene is named only where the DNA matches it firmly. Part of the rows lack a size; the others show once, few, many or a class for expanded clones.

clone_size: -; v_call: TRBV2; d_call: TRBD2; j_call: TRBJ2-7; cdr3_aa: CASSLAGVYEQYF; cdr3_nt: TGTGCCAGCAGCTTAGCGGGAGTCTACGAGCAGTACTTC
clone_size: -; v_call: TRBV2; d_call: TRBD2; j_call: TRBJ2-2; cdr3_aa: CASSEREALFTGELFF; cdr3_nt: TGTGCCAGCAGTGAGCGGGAGGCTCTCTTTACCGGGGAGCTGTTTTTT
clone_size: -; v_call: TRBV7-8; d_call: -; j_call: TRBJ1-4; cdr3_aa: CASSLDRDGNTPNEKLFF; cdr3_nt: TGTGCCAGCAGCTTAGACCGGGACGGAAATACCCCAAATGAAAAACTGTTTTTT
clone_size: -; v_call: TRBV4-1; d_call: -; j_call: TRBJ2-7; cdr3_aa: CASSPSGPGGFDEQYF; cdr3_nt: TGCGCCAGCAGCCCGTCGGGGCCTGGGGGTTTCGACGAGCAGTACTTC
clone_size: -; v_call: TRBV28; d_call: TRBD1; j_call: TRBJ2-2; cdr3_aa: CASSWGQGLFF; cdr3_nt: TGTGCCAGCAGTTGGGGACAGGGGTTGTTTTTT
clone_size: -; v_call: TRBV7-5; d_call: -; j_call: TRBJ1-1; cdr3_aa: CVRSLYAQGQPLNTEAFF; cdr3_nt: TGTGTCAGAAGCTTATATGCCCAGGGACAGCCCTTGAACACTGAAGCTTTCTTT
clone_size: -; v_call: TRBV7-3; d_call: TRBD1; j_call: TRBJ1-5; cdr3_aa: CASSRTGGQPQHF; cdr3_nt: TGTGCCAGCAGCCGGACAGGGGGACAGCCCCAGCATTTT
clone_size: -; v_call: TRBV6-5; d_call: -; j_call: TRBJ1-1; cdr3_aa: CASSYSTKNTEAFF; cdr3_nt: TGTGCCAGCAGTTACTCTACCAAAAACACTGAAGCTTTCTTT
clone_size: -; v_call: TRBV7-8; d_call: -; j_call: TRBJ2-2; cdr3_aa: CASSLWDEDTGELFF; cdr3_nt: TGTGCCAGCAGCTTATGGGATGAGGACACCGGGGAGCTGTTTTTT
clone_size: -; v_call: TRBV19; d_call: TRBD1; j_call: TRBJ2-7; cdr3_aa: CASRWRQGADEQYF; cdr3_nt: TGTGCCAGTAGGTGGCGACAGGGCGCGGACGAGCAGTACTTC
clone_size: -; v_call: TRBV9; d_call: -; j_call: TRBJ2-7; cdr3_aa: CASSALGSDEQYF; cdr3_nt: TGTGCCAGCAGTGCTTTGGGTAGTGACGAGCAGTACTTC
clone_size: -; v_call: TRBV7-9; d_call: TRBD2; j_call: TRBJ2-7; cdr3_aa: CASSLTSGSHEQYF; cdr3_nt: TGTGCCAGCAGTTTGACTAGCGGGAGTCACGAGCAGTACTTC
clone_size: -; v_call: TRBV10-1; d_call: -; j_call: TRBJ2-7; cdr3_aa: CASSPARGSSEQYF; cdr3_nt: TGCGCCAGCAGTCCTGCCAGGGGTTCGTCCGAGCAGTACTTC
clone_size: -; v_call: TRBV7-8; d_call: TRBD1; j_call: TRBJ1-2; cdr3_aa: CASSLAITGDSYGYTF; cdr3_nt: TGTGCCAGCAGCTTAGCAATTACAGGGGACAGCTATGGCTACACCTTC
clone_size: -; v_call: TRBV29-1; d_call: -; j_call: TRBJ2-5; cdr3_aa: CSVGSMADQETQYF; cdr3_nt: TGCAGCGTTGGCTCGATGGCAGACCAAGAGACCCAGTACTTC
clone_size: -; v_call: TRBV15; d_call: -; j_call: TRBJ1-1; cdr3_aa: CATSSTTGTEAFF; cdr3_nt: TGTGCCACCAGCAGCACGACGGGCACTGAAGCTTTCTTT
clone_size: -; v_call: TRBV10-2; d_call: -; j_call: TRBJ1-3; cdr3_aa: CASALQGGSGNTIYF; cdr3_nt: TGCGCCAGCGCTCTACAGGGAGGTTCTGGAAACACCATATATTTT
clone_size: -; v_call: TRBV27; d_call: -; j_call: TRBJ1-1; cdr3_aa: CASRAGTEAFF; cdr3_nt: TGTGCCAGCAGGGCAGGAACTGAAGCTTTCTTT
clone_size: -; v_call: TRBV6-1; d_call: TRBD1; j_call: TRBJ2-7; cdr3_aa: CASSVDRGATYEQYF; cdr3_nt: TGTGCCAGCAGTGTGGACAGGGGGGCAACCTACGAGCAGTACTTC
clone_size: -; v_call: TRBV7-6; d_call: -; j_call: TRBJ2-1; cdr3_aa: CASSLGGGRGVF; cdr3_nt: TGTGCCAGCAGCTTAGGCGGCGGCCGAGGCGTCTTC
clone_size: -; v_call: TRBV13; d_call: TRBD2; j_call: TRBJ2-3; cdr3_aa: CASSPSGSTDTQYF; cdr3_nt: TGTGCCAGCAGCCCTAGCGGGAGTACAGATACGCAGTATTTT
clone_size: -; v_call: TRBV7-9; d_call: -; j_call: TRBJ2-1; cdr3_aa: CASSRWGRGSPSSYNEQFF; cdr3_nt: TGTGCCAGCAGCAGATGGGGAAGGGGATCCCCCTCTTCCTACAATGAGCAGTTCTTC
clone_size: once; v_call: TRBV5-1; d_call: TRBD1; j_call: TRBJ1-1; cdr3_aa: CASSSDRGSTEAFF; cdr3_nt: TGCGCCAGCAGCTCGGACAGGGGATCTACTGAAGCTTTCTTT
clone_size: once; v_call: TRBV19; d_call: -; j_call: TRBJ2-2; cdr3_aa: CASRQGENTGELFF; cdr3_nt: TGTGCCAGTAGACAGGGTGAAAACACCGGGGAGCTGTTTTTT
clone_size: once; v_call: TRBV15; d_call: -; j_call: TRBJ1-1; cdr3_aa: CATSNIPGPIVAFF; cdr3_nt: TGTGCCACCAGCAACATTCCGGGACCGATAGTAGCTTTCTTT
clone_size: -; v_call: TRBV27; d_call: TRBD2; j_call: TRBJ2-7; cdr3_aa: CASSVIAGPILYEQYF; cdr3_nt: TGTGCCAGCAGTGTCATAGCGGGCCCTATCCTCTACGAGCAGTACTTC
clone_size: -; v_call: TRBV9; d_call: TRBD1; j_call: TRBJ2-7; cdr3_aa: CASSVEGQGVSEQYF; cdr3_nt: TGTGCCAGCAGCGTAGAGGGACAGGGGGTGAGCGAGCAGTACTTC
clone_size: -; v_call: TRBV7-9; d_call: -; j_call: TRBJ2-5; cdr3_aa: CASSLGSRGQYF; cdr3_nt: TGTGCCAGCAGCTTAGGGTCACGGGGCCAGTACTTC
clone_size: -; v_call: TRBV27; d_call: TRBD2; j_call: TRBJ2-7; cdr3_aa: CASSLDTSGSYEQYF; cdr3_nt: TGTGCCAGCAGTTTAGACACTAGCGGGAGCTACGAGCAGTACTTC
clone_size: -; v_call: TRBV27; d_call: -; j_call: TRBJ2-7; cdr3_aa: CASSSGVTYEQYF; cdr3_nt: TGTGCCAGCAGTTCAGGGGTAACCTACGAGCAGTACTTC
clone_size: -; v_call: TRBV28; d_call: -; j_call: TRBJ2-7; cdr3_aa: CASSFRTYEQYF; cdr3_nt: TGTGCCAGCAGTTTTCGGACCTACGAGCAGTACTTC
clone_size: -; v_call: TRBV5-4; d_call: -; j_call: TRBJ2-7; cdr3_aa: CASSSTPGFYEQYF; cdr3_nt: TGTGCCAGCAGCTCTACGCCGGGGTTCTACGAGCAGTACTTC
clone_size: -; v_call: TRBV28; d_call: TRBD2; j_call: TRBJ2-5; cdr3_aa: CASSFRLAGEETQYF; cdr3_nt: TGTGCCAGCAGTTTCCGACTAGCGGGAGAGGAGACCCAGTACTTC
clone_size: -; v_call: TRBV5-1; d_call: -; j_call: TRBJ2-3; cdr3_aa: CASSLEGSAGSTDTQYF; cdr3_nt: TGCGCCAGCAGCTTGGAAGGTAGCGCCGGGAGCACAGATACGCAGTATTTT
clone_size: -; v_call: TRBV5-6; d_call: -; j_call: TRBJ2-2; cdr3_aa: CASSLEAQGMGGELFF; cdr3_nt: TGTGCCAGCAGCTTGGAGGCACAGGGAATGGGCGGGGAGCTGTTTTTT
clone_size: -; v_call: TRBV28; d_call: TRBD2; j_call: TRBJ2-7; cdr3_aa: CASSFASGGAYEQYF; cdr3_nt: TGTGCCAGCAGTTTTGCTAGCGGGGGGGCCTACGAGCAGTACTTC
clone_size: -; v_call: TRBV5-1; d_call: -; j_call: TRBJ2-5; cdr3_aa: CASSSPVRNQETQYF; cdr3_nt: TGCGCCAGCAGCTCTCCTGTTCGGAACCAAGAGACCCAGTACTTC
clone_size: -; v_call: TRBV5-1; d_call: -; j_call: TRBJ2-7; cdr3_aa: CASSLTDLFSYEQYF; cdr3_nt: TGCGCCAGCAGCTTGACCGACTTGTTCTCCTACGAGCAGTACTTC
clone_size: -; v_call: TRBV19; d_call: TRBD1; j_call: TRBJ2-7; cdr3_aa: CASNTGVGYEQYF; cdr3_nt: TGTGCCAGTAATACAGGGGTAGGCTACGAGCAGTACTTC
clone_size: -; v_call: TRBV28; d_call: -; j_call: TRBJ2-7; cdr3_aa: CASSLSANHYEQYF; cdr3_nt: TGTGCCAGCAGTTTATCCGCCAATCATTACGAGCAGTACTTC